This T cell receptor (beta chain) was retrieved from a study of prognosis after radiotherapy for stage I lung cancer. Study at large: Recruitment took place in Nanjing, China, where patients with stage I non-small cell lung cancer were enrolled between April 2018 and January 2019.

Germline CDR1 reads SGHNT; CDR2 reads YYREEE (reference sequence). The CDR3 extends over 11 amino acids. V lost 3 bases and J 5 bases, leaving 3 bases between the germline ends. Peripheral blood samples of six milliliters were drawn at each of two time points. Genomic DNA provided the template from which TCR beta CDR3 was amplified by two-round multiplex PCR. Primers were specific to each TRBV and TRBJ gene in first-round PCR. TCRdb fed the multiplex PCR reads into MiXCR, producing one record per CDR3 protein. The profile covers 13,000 or so distinct CDR3 sequences, with about 46% appearing a single time and roughly 25% taken by the ten largest. As concerns this clonotype: Its antigen is currently unknown.

General observations from the study: Some patients went on to develop distant metastases. Their Shannon entropy after stereotactic body radiation therapy was lower, and its change from baseline was also lower. Median unique TCR clone counts of roughly 9,300 versus 7,200 showed a fall after stereotactic body radiation therapy.

The sample consisted of PBMCs, taken before or after stereotactic body radiation therapy (not recorded which). The chain is built from TRBV5-4 and TRBJ2-1; D is unresolved. This TCR was recovered from a donor aged 50 or older with non-small cell lung cancer. The CDR3 is CASSSHNEQFF. The CDR3 nucleotides are TGTGCCAGCAGCTCACACAATGAGCAGTTCTTC.